Following are 7 T cell receptor beta chains from one sample sequenced in a study of CD8 T cells in ankylosing spondylitis. Each CDR3 protein is one row after TCRdb ran MiXCR on the 5' RACE reads. This table has approximately 220,000 distinct CDR3 sequences, roughly 24% appearing once. The sample taken for sequencing was blood, either unsorted or a sorted T cell fraction (not recorded which). The receptor source for this set is a male donor with ankylosing spondylitis or in good health (not recorded which).

This clonotype was detected ten times or more. The chain employs TRBV10-3 and TRBJ2-6; D ambiguous. CDR1 and CDR2 (germline): ENHRY, SYGVKD. Deletions cut 11 bases from V and 0 bases from J, with 11 bases between. The CDR3 runs to 14 residues. CDR3 DNA sequence: TGTGCCTCCCATCTTAGCTCTGGGGCCAACGTCCTGACTTTC. As protein: CASHLSSGANVLTF.

The chain couples TRBV20-1 to TRBJ2-3; D is possibly TRBD2 (5 bases). Germline CDR1 DFQATT, CDR2 SNEGSKA (reference sequence). Trimming took 4 bases from V and 0 from J, leaving 17 bases between them. The length of the CDR3 is 16 residues. In DNA, the CDR3 is TGCAGTGCTACCTCTCTAAGGTCGGGGAGCACAGATACGCAGTATTTT. Protein product: CSATSLRSGSTDTQYF.

This clonotype was seen a few times. The chain uses TRBV7-6 and TRBJ2-5; D perhaps matches TRBD2 (5 bases). Germline-derived CDR1 and CDR2 are SGHVS and FNYEAQ. This CDR3 contains 15 residues. The V end lost 5 bases, the J end lost 5 bases, and 18 bases lay between the germline ends. The CDR3 is CASSPWRAGVETQYF. The DNA for the CDR3 is TGTGCCAGCAGCCCCTGGCGGGCCGGGGTGGAGACCCAGTACTTC.

This clonotype was counted ten times or more. The V gene is TRBV5-1, the J gene TRBJ2-1; 9 bases map to TRBD2. This CDR3 has 16 residues. With 2 bases clipped from V and 8 bases from J, the junction kept 11 bases outside the gene matches. From germline, CDR1 is SGHRS and CDR2 YFSETQ. CDR3 sequence reads: CASSFGLASSGDEQFF. CDR3 DNA: TGCGCCAGCAGCTTCGGACTAGCGAGTAGTGGCGATGAGCAGTTCTTC.

This clonotype came up a few times. The chain links TRBV20-1 to TRBJ2-7, with TRBD1 identical over 10 bases. The CDR3 has 13 residues. Germline CDR1 reads DFQATT; CDR2 reads SNEGSKA (reference sequence). V trimming: 3 bases; J trimming: 5 bases; junction bases outside the gene matches: 4. The chain's CDR3 is CSARDRGRNEQYF. In DNA, the CDR3 is TGCAGTGCTAGGGACAGGGGGAGGAACGAGCAGTACTTC.

This clonotype was seen repeatedly, ten times or more. The rearrangement uses TRBV6-1 and TRBJ1-6, with 8 bases lining up with TRBD1. V shed 4 bases and J 8 bases; nucleotides not matched to a gene: 7. The germline CDR1 and CDR2 sequences are MNHNS and SASEGT. This CDR3 is 15 amino acids long. The CDR3 is CASSADRGGYSPLHF. DNA for the CDR3: TGTGCCAGCAGTGCCGACAGGGGAGGTTATTCACCCCTCCACTTT.

The J gene is TRBJ2-1, the V gene TRBV20-1; D is uncertain. CDR1 and CDR2 (germline): DFQATT, SNEGSKA (reference sequence). The V end lost 6 bases, the J end lost 7 bases, and 7 bases lay between the germline ends. The CDR3 is 10 residues long. The CDR3 DNA sequence: TGCAGTGCCCTTCGGAATGAGCAGTTCTTC. Its protein is CSALRNEQFF.